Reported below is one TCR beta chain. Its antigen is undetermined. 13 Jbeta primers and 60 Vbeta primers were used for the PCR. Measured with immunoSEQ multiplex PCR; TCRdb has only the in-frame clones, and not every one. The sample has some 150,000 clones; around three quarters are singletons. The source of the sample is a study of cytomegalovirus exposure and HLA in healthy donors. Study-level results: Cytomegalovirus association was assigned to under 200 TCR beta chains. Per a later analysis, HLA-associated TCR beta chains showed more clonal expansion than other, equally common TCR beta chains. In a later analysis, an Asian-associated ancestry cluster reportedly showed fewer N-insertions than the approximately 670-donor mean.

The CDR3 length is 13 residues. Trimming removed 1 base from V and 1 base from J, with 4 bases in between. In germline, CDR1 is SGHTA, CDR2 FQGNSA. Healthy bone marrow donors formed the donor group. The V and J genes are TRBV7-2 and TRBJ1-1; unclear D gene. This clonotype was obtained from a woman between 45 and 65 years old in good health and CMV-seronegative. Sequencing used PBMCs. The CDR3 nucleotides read TGTGCCAGCAGCTTAGACTCGAACACTGAAGCTTTCTTT. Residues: CASSLDSNTEAFF. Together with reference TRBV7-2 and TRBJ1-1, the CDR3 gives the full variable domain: GAGVSQSPSNKVTEKGKDVELRCDPISGHTALYWYRQSLGQGLEFLIYFQGNSAPDKSGLPSDRFSAERTGGSVSTLTIQRTQQEDSAVYLCASSLDSNTEAFFGQGTRLTVV.